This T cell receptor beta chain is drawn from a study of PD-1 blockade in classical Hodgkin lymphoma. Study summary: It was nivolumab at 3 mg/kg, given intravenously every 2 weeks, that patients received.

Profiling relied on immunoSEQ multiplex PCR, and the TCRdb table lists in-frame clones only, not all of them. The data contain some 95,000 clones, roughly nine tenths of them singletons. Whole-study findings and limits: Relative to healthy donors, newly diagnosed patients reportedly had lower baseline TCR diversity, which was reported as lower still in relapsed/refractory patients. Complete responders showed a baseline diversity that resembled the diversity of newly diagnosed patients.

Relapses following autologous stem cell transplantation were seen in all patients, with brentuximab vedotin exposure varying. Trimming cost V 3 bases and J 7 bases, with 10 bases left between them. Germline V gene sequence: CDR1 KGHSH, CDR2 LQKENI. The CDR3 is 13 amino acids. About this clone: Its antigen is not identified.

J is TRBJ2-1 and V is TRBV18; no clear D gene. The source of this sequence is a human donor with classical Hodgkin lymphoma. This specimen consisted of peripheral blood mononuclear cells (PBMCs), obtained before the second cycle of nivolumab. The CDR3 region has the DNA TGTGCCAGCTCACCGTACCTATGGAATGAGCAGTTCTTC. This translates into CASSPYLWNEQFF.